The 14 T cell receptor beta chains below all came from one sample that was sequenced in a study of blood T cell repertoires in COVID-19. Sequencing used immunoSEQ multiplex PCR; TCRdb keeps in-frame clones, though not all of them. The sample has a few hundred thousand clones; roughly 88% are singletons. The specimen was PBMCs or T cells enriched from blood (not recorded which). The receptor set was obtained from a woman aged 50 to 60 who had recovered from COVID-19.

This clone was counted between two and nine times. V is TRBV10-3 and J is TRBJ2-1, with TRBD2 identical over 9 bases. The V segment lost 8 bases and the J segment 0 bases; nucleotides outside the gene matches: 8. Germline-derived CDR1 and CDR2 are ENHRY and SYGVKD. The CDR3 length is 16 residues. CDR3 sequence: CAIQTSGLGSYNEQFF. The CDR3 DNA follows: TGTGCCATCCAGACTAGCGGACTCGGCTCCTACAATGAGCAGTTCTTC.

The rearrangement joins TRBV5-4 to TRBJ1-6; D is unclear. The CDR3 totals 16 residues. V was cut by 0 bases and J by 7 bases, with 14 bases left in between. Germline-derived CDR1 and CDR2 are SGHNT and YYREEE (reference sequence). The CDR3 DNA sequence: TGTGCCAGCAGCTTGGCCGGGGTCTGGAAGAATTCACCCCTCCACTTT. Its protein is CASSLAGVWKNSPLHF.

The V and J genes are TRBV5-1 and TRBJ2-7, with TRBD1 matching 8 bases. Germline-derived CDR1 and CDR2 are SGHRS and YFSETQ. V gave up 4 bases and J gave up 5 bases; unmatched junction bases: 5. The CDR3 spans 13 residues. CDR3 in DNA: TGCGCCAGCAGCAAAGGACAGGGTGACGAGCAGTACTTC. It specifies CASSKGQGDEQYF.

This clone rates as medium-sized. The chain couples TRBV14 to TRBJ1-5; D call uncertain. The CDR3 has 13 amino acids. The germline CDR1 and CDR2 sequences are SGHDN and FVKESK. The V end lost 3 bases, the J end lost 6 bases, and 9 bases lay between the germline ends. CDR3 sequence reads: CASSHSAGQPQHF. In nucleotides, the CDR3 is TGTGCCAGCAGCCACTCGGCGGGTCAGCCCCAGCATTTT.

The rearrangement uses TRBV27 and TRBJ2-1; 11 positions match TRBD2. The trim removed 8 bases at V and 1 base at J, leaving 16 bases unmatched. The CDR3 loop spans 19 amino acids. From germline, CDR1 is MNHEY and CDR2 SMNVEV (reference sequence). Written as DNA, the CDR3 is TGTGCCAGCTGGCCCATAGGGACTAGCGGTTTCATGTCCTACAATGAGCAGTTCTTC. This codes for CASWPIGTSGFMSYNEQFF.

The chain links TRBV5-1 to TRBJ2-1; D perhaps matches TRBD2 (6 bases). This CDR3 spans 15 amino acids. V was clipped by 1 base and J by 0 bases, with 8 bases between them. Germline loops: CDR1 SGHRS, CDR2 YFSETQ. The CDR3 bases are TGCGCCAGCAGCTTGTACGGGAGCTCCTACAATGAGCAGTTCTTC. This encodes CASSLYGSSYNEQFF.

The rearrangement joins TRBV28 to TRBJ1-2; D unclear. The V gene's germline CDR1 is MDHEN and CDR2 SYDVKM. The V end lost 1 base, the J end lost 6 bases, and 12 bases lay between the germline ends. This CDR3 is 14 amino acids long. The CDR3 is CASSLSTQINGYTF. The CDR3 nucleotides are TGTGCCAGCAGTTTATCGACACAGATAAATGGCTACACCTTC.

The DNA of the CDR3 is TGTGCCAGCAGTGTCAACAACAATGAGCAGTTCTTC. It yields the protein CASSVNNNEQFF. This chain uses TRBV2 with TRBJ2-1; D gene unclear. CDR1 SNHLY and CDR2 FYNNEI come from the germline V gene. The V end lost 4 bases, the J end lost 5 bases, and 6 bases lay between the germline ends. The CDR3 extends over 12 amino acids.

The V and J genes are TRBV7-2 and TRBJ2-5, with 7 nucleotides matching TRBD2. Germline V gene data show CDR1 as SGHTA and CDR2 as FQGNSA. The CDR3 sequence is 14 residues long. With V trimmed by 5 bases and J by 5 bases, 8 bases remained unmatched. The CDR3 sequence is CASSRAAGEETQYF. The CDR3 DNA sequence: TGTGCCAGCAGCCGGGCCGCGGGGGAGGAGACCCAGTACTTC.

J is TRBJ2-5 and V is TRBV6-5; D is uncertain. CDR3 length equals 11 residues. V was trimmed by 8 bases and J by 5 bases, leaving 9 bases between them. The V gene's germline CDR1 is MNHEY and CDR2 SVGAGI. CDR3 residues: CASAAFETQYF. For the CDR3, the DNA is TGTGCCAGCGCGGCCTTTGAGACCCAGTACTTC.

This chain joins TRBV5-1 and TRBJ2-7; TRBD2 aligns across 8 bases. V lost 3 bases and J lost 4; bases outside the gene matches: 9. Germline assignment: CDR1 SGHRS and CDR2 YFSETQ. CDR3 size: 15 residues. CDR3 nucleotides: TGCGCCAGCAGCTCCCTTCGGGGGGGGGAATACGAGCAGTACTTC. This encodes CASSSLRGGEYEQYF.

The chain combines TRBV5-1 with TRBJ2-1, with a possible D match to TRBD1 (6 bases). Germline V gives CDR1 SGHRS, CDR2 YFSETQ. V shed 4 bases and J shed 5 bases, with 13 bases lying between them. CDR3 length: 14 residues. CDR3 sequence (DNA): TGCGCCAGCAGCCCATTTGGACAGAACAATGAGCAGTTCTTC. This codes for CASSPFGQNNEQFF.

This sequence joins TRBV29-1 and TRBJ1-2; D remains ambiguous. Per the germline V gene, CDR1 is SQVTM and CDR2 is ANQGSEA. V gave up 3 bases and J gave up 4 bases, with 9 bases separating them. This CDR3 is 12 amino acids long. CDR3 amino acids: CSVDSRFYGYTF. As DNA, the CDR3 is TGCAGCGTTGACTCCAGATTCTATGGCTACACCTTC.

In nucleotides, the CDR3 is TGCGCCAGCAGCCAAGGCCAAGCGATAAAAAACATTCAGTACTTC. It specifies CASSQGQAIKNIQYF. The V gene is TRBV4-1, the J gene TRBJ2-4; the D is unclear. The CDR3 contains 15 residues. With 1 base removed from V and 4 bases from J, the gap between germline ends came to 11 bases. Germline-derived CDR1 and CDR2 are MGHRA and YSYEKL.